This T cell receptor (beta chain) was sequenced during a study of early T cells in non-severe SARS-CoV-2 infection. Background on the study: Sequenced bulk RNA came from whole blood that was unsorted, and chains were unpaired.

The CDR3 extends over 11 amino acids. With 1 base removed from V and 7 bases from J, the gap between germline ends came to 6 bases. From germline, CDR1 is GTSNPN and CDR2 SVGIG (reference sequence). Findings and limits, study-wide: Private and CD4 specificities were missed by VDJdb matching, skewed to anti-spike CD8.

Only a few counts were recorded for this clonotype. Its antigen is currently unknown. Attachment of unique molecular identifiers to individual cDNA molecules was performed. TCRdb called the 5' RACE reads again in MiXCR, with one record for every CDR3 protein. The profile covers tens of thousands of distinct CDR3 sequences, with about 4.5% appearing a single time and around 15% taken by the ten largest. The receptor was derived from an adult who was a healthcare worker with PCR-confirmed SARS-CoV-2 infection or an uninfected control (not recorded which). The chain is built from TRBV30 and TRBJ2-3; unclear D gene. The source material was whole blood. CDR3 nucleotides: TGTGCCTGGAGTGGGCAAAATACGCAGTATTTT. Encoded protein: CAWSGQNTQYF.